Below are 7 T cell receptor beta chains sequenced from a single sample in a study of spatial heterogeneity in lung cancer. TCRdb fed the 5' RACE reads into MiXCR, producing one record per CDR3 protein. Here the sample spans just under 95,000 distinct CDR3 sequences, 12% being singletons. Noted time point: sample taken at primary tumor resection. TCRs were sequenced from unsorted whole RNA of tumor, nontumor lung or PBMC. The material was PBMCs, obtained at surgery. The receptors derive from a male donor with early-stage non-small cell lung cancer.

This clonotype was counted a few times. The chain joins TRBV5-1 to TRBJ1-2; D ambiguous. The CDR3 consists of 14 residues. The germline gives CDR1 SGHRS, CDR2 YFSETQ. The ends were cut back, 0 bases at V and 8 bases at J, with 14 bases in the middle. CDR3 nucleotide sequence: TGCGCCAGCAGCTTGGCGGACCCAACAACCGGCTACACCTTC. Translation: CASSLADPTTGYTF.

This clonotype was seen many times. This chain connects TRBV10-3 to TRBJ2-2, with TRBD2 matching 8 bases. V trimming: 6 bases; J trimming: 3 bases; junction bases outside the gene matches: 15. The CDR3 spans 18 residues. Germline V gene lookup returns CDR1 ENHRY and CDR2 SYGVKD. CDR3 sequence: CAISGVSPGGVDTGELFF. Here the CDR3 DNA reads TGTGCCATCAGCGGGGTATCGCCGGGAGGGGTCGACACCGGGGAGCTGTTTTTT.

The V gene is TRBV6-2 or TRBV6-3, the J gene TRBJ1-2; possible D gene TRBD1, 5 bases. V gave up 7 bases and J gave up 4 bases, with 10 bases separating them. CDR3 length: 12 residues. CDR1 MNHEY and CDR2 SVGEGT come from the germline V gene. The CDR3 sequence is CASTTDSYGYTF. The CDR3 region has the DNA TGTGCCAGCACTACCGACAGCTATGGCTACACCTTC.

V gene TRBV12-3 or TRBV12-4 combines with J gene TRBJ2-7; D possibly corresponds to TRBD1 (5 bases). The CDR3 is 13 amino acids. Trimming stripped 5 bases from V and 1 base from J, with 9 bases between. CDR3: CASSTTVSYEQYF. CDR3 coding DNA: TGTGCCAGCAGTACGACAGTTTCCTACGAGCAGTACTTC.

The chain couples TRBV20-1 to TRBJ2-7; TRBD2 matches at 7 bases. J gave up 0 bases and V 5 bases, and 13 bases lay outside the gene matches. Germline CDR1 reads DFQATT; CDR2 reads SNEGSKA (reference sequence). The CDR3 is 16 residues long. The CDR3 spells CSADPPASGVSYEQYF. DNA of the CDR3: TGCAGTGCTGACCCCCCTGCTAGCGGAGTCTCCTACGAGCAGTACTTC.

This rearrangement joins TRBV9 to TRBJ2-1; D is unresolved. Germline lookup yields CDR1 SGDLS and CDR2 YYNGEE. This CDR3 region has 13 residues. V was clipped by 4 bases and J by 4 bases, with 9 bases between them. CDR3 nucleotide sequence: TGTGCCAGCAGCCCCGGTTTATACAATGAGCAGTTCTTC. Amino acids: CASSPGLYNEQFF.

The chain employs TRBV10-3 and TRBJ2-3; weak D call: TRBD2 (5 bases). CDR1 and CDR2 from the germline V gene are ENHRY and SYGVKD. The length of the CDR3 is 14 residues. The V end was cut by 0 bases, the J end by 4 bases, with 8 bases between. CDR3 loop: CAISESRGSDTQYF. DNA of the CDR3: TGTGCCATCAGTGAGTCGAGAGGGTCAGATACGCAGTATTTT.